A selection of T cell receptor beta chains follows, all from one sample in a study of CD8 T cells in ankylosing spondylitis. MiXCR, run by TCRdb on the 5' RACE reads, gives a single entry per CDR3 protein. The sample has 250,000 to 300,000 distinct CDR3 sequences; around 20% are singletons. Sequencing was done on a sample of blood, either unsorted or a sorted T cell fraction (not recorded which). Receptors originate from a male donor with ankylosing spondylitis or in good health (not recorded which). CDR3s include the opening cysteine and the closing phenylalanine or tryptophan.

CDR3 length	V gene	J gene	CDR3 protein
15	TRBV18	TRBJ2-1	CASSPPLAAYNEQFF
11	TRBV18	TRBJ1-1	CASSPSPGAFF
14	TRBV20-1	TRBJ2-5	CSARDASFFGTQYF
15	TRBV6-1	TRBJ2-3	CASSDFRASTDTQYF
13	TRBV6-1	TRBJ1-2	CASSEGGRYGYTF
16	TRBV4-2	TRBJ2-1	CASSQNQPKRGDEQFF
18	TRBV29-1	TRBJ2-3	CSVEVLPGQGAVTDTQYF
16	TRBV5-1	TRBJ1-4	CASSPQTGSTNEKLFF
15	TRBV25-1	TRBJ2-2	CASRPGPSIAGELFF
14	TRBV12-3/TRBV12-4	TRBJ2-1	CASSLWGLAAEQFF
8	TRBV6-1	TRBJ2-3	CASDTQYF
13	TRBV5-1	TRBJ1-2	CASSQEGQYGYTF
13	TRBV11-2	TRBJ2-5	CASSPDRAETQYF
13	TRBV7-3	TRBJ2-5	CASSRGPQETQYF
14	TRBV10-3	TRBJ1-1	CAISGEQLNTEAFF
14	TRBV12-3/TRBV12-4	TRBJ2-5	CASSPQGARETQYF
14	TRBV5-1	TRBJ2-5	CASSEGQGWETQYF
13	TRBV27	TRBJ1-1	CASSWAWNTEAFF
15	TRBV7-2	TRBJ2-1	CASSARTSLGNEQFF
15	TRBV27	TRBJ2-2	CASTNIRGYTGELFF
17	TRBV4-1	TRBJ2-2	CASSQDGGGANTGELFF
15	TRBV12-3/TRBV12-4	TRBJ2-2	CASSLDSRNTGELFF
14	TRBV11-3	TRBJ2-3	CASSILQGSGTQYF
17	TRBV5-6	TRBJ2-1	CASSLNLGGAGYNEQFF
16	TRBV15	TRBJ1-3	CATSRDRGSSGNTIYF
14	TRBV10-3	TRBJ2-3	CAISAAPSTDTQYF
15	TRBV5-1	TRBJ2-5	CASSLVAGPQETQYF
16	TRBV12-3/TRBV12-4	TRBJ2-1	CASSVRIGGSYNEQFF
19	TRBV7-8	TRBJ2-1	CASSSSTSGMDPFYNEQFF
14	TRBV5-1	TRBJ2-5	CASSTGTSEETQYF
17	TRBV7-3	TRBJ2-2	CASSLRGGVSDTGELFF
17	TRBV7-3	TRBJ2-1	CASSLEASGSTYNEQFF
13	TRBV7-6	TRBJ2-2	CASLLREAGELFF
15	TRBV5-1	TRBJ2-3	CASRSGLAVTDTQYF
17	TRBV5-1	TRBJ1-3	CASSVQGAPFSGNTIYF
17	TRBV7-8	TRBJ2-1	CASSSRRTSGRIDEQFF
13	TRBV6-1	TRBJ2-2	CASTGLHTGELFF
15	TRBV10-3	TRBJ2-1	CAIGREGSTYNEQFF
15	TRBV7-3	TRBJ2-1	CASSLEGSSYNKQFF
15	TRBV20-1	TRBJ1-1	CSARIYRGLATEAFF
13	TRBV6-5	TRBJ2-5	CASSRQVLETQYF
14	TRBV3-1	TRBJ2-3	CASSRHVRTDTQYF
15	TRBV18	TRBJ1-1	CASSPYLSENTEAFF
12	TRBV29-1	TRBJ1-2	CSVDITSGGYTF
16	TRBV20-1	TRBJ1-5	CSARDPGTGSNQPQHF
15	TRBV20-1	TRBJ2-3	CSGTTGSSAGDTQYF
15	TRBV5-1	TRBJ2-5	CASSLDPGAGETQYF
15	TRBV6-5	TRBJ2-3	CASSYDGTSTDTQYF
14	TRBV3-1	TRBJ1-6	CAIGQGASNSPLHF
13	TRBV6-1	TRBJ2-2	CASSVASTGELFF
14	TRBV5-1	TRBJ2-5	CASTMGGTQETQYF
14	TRBV12-3/TRBV12-4	TRBJ2-2	CASSLTGSTGELFF
12	TRBV6-2/TRBV6-3	TRBJ1-1	CASEGRHDEAFF